This T cell receptor beta chain is drawn from a study of regulatory T cells in long-lasting Graves disease. Study-wide points: Gene preferences differed: TRBV28, TRBJ1-2, TRBJ2-5 in persistent cases. New patients shared about 910 public clonotypes, and persistent patients shared more, with 2,741.

This clonotype came up many times. The target antigen is unknown. This CDR3 contains 16 residues. Trimming took 2 bases from V and 5 from J, leaving 18 bases between them. Germline V gene lookup returns CDR1 MDHEN and CDR2 SYDVKM. Combining iRepertoire HTBI primers with Arm-PCR of CDR3 regions, the authors built TCR beta libraries. TCRdb passed the multiplex PCR reads through MiXCR, listing each CDR3 protein once. The profile covers around 460,000 distinct CDR3 sequences, with around a fifth appearing a single time and about 12% taken by the ten largest. The time point here: persistent/refractory GD, antithyroid drugs over 5 years with positive TRAb. PBMCs were the source of the RNA used for TCR sequencing. It was an endocrinology department in Xi'an, China, that provided the patients.

The sequence was collected from a female donor with Graves disease. The sample here was peripheral blood mononuclear cells (PBMCs), taken when the disease was refractory, from a patient treated with antithyroid drugs. The rearrangement links TRBV28 to TRBJ1-2; the D is unclear. The CDR3 here is CASSLDHQLRGYGYTF. CDR3 DNA sequence: TGTGCCAGCAGTTTAGACCACCAACTCAGAGGATATGGCTACACCTTC.